A selection of T cell receptor beta chains follows, all from one sample in a study of OX40 agonist ivuxolimab in advanced cancers. TCRdb's copy holds only in-frame clones and misses some; the assay was immunoSEQ multiplex PCR. The sample has approximately 77,000 clones; over 75% are singletons. The sample in question was CD4+ or CD8+ T cells sorted from blood, obtained in a trial of the OX40 agonist ivuxolimab. These receptor sequences come from an adult with an advanced solid tumor such as melanoma, head and neck, liver or kidney cancer. The CDR3 runs from the conserved cysteine through the conserved F or W. A D gene is named only where the DNA matches it firmly. Clone sizes are given selectively: once, few, many, or a class where the clone is expanded.

TGTGCCAGCAGCCGACGACTAGCGGGAGACGGCGAGCAGTACTTC,CASSRRLAGDGEQYF,TRBD2,TRBJ2-7,NA,TRBV6-1
TGTGCCATCCATGCGGCACCCGATGCTAACTATGGCTACACCTTC,CAIHAAPDANYGYTF,NA,TRBJ1-2,NA,TRBV10-3
TGTGCCAGCAGAACCGGGCCCGGGGAGCTGTTTTTT,CASRTGPGELFF,NA,TRBJ2-2,NA,TRBV28
TGTGCCAGCAGCTCAACTACCAGGGTTTATGGCTACACCTTC,CASSSTTRVYGYTF,NA,TRBJ1-2,NA,TRBV7-2
TGTGCCAGCTCAGAATTCCGGGACGGGAATTCACCCCTCCACTTT,CASSEFRDGNSPLHF,NA,TRBJ1-6,NA,TRBV2
TGTGCCACCAGCAGAGTGAGGGGGATCACAGATACGCAGTATTTT,CATSRVRGITDTQYF,NA,TRBJ2-3,NA,TRBV15
TGTGCCAGCAGCCCGACAGGGGACCGGGGGGAGACCCAGTACTTC,CASSPTGDRGETQYF,TRBD1,TRBJ2-5,NA,TRBV4-2
TGTGCCTGGAGAAGGGACGCAAAAGGAAGTGGCTACACCTTC,CAWRRDAKGSGYTF,NA,TRBJ1-2,NA,TRBV30
TGCAGTGCTGCTACAGAGTACGAGCAGTACTTC,CSAATEYEQYF,NA,TRBJ2-7,NA,TRBV20-1
TGTGCCAGCAGAGTTCGGGGAGGAGCTTTCTTT,CASRVRGGAFF,NA,TRBJ1-1,NA,TRBV28
TGCGCCAGCAGCCAAGGATTAGTTTCGAACACTGAAGCTTTCTTT,CASSQGLVSNTEAFF,NA,TRBJ1-1,NA,TRBV4-3
TGTGCCAGCACCATTGGGCAGGGCAACACTGAAGCTTTCTTT,CASTIGQGNTEAFF,NA,TRBJ1-1,NA,TRBV6-1
TGTGCCAGCAGCTTAGAGGGCAGGGACGGACAGAGCTCCTACGAGCAGTACTTC,CASSLEGRDGQSSYEQYF,NA,TRBJ2-7,NA,TRBV11-3
TGTGCCAGCAGCGTTTCCGCAGGGAGTACTAGAGAGCAGTACTTC,CASSVSAGSTREQYF,NA,TRBJ2-7,NA,TRBV9
TGCAGCCCGCACAGACCCACTGAAGCTTTCTTT,CSPHRPTEAFF,NA,TRBJ1-1,NA,TRBV20-1
TGTGCCAGCAGGGCTATGTCAGGGGTGTCCTACGAGCAGTACTTC,CASRAMSGVSYEQYF,NA,TRBJ2-7,NA,TRBV6-1
TGTGCTAGCAGCTTGGACGTAGCCTACGAGCAGTACTTC,CASSLDVAYEQYF,NA,TRBJ2-7,NA,TRBV7-7
TGCAGCGTTGCATCGGGGTGGGCAATGAACACTGAAGCTTTCTTT,CSVASGWAMNTEAFF,NA,TRBJ1-1,few,TRBV29-1
TGTGCCACAAGGGCGGGAGTTACCGGGGAGCTGTTTTTT,CATRAGVTGELFF,TRBD2,TRBJ2-2,NA,TRBV10-3
TGTGCCAGTAGTATCGGGGGCCCCCCCACAGATACGCAGTATTTT,CASSIGGPPTDTQYF,NA,TRBJ2-3,NA,TRBV19
TGTGCCAGCAGCTTGGCTAGCGGGACTATCCAAGAGACCCAGTACTTC,CASSLASGTIQETQYF,TRBD2,TRBJ2-5,NA,TRBV5-4
TGCGCCAGCAGCCAAGGAGGCGGGGGGCGCACAGATACGCAGTATTTT,CASSQGGGGRTDTQYF,TRBD2,TRBJ2-3,NA,TRBV4-3
TGTGCCAGCAGCAAGAGAGGGGGAGCGCCTTCGGGAGAGACCCAGTACTTC,CASSKRGGAPSGETQYF,NA,TRBJ2-5,NA,TRBV11-1
TGTGCCAGCAGTTTACGGGGGGGAAGAACAGATACGCAGTATTTT,CASSLRGGRTDTQYF,TRBD2,TRBJ2-3,NA,TRBV28
TGTGCCAGCAGTTTTTGGCTAGCGGGCCTCAATGAGCAGTTCTTC,CASSFWLAGLNEQFF,TRBD2,TRBJ2-1,few,TRBV27
TGTGCCAGCAGCTCACTAGGGACAGGGGAAAGGTATGGCTACACCTTC,CASSSLGTGERYGYTF,TRBD1,TRBJ1-2,NA,TRBV5-6
TGTGCCAGCTCACCAGGTCCCTCAAGGGGTTCACCCCTCCACTTT,CASSPGPSRGSPLHF,NA,TRBJ1-6,few,TRBV18
TGTGCCTGGGGGGGACAGACGGGAAACACCATATATTTT,CAWGGQTGNTIYF,TRBD1,TRBJ1-3,NA,TRBV30
TGTGCCAGCAGCTTAGTCTCCGGGGCGCTAAACTATGGCTACACCTTC,CASSLVSGALNYGYTF,NA,TRBJ1-2,NA,TRBV7-9
TGTGCCAGCAGCTTTACAGGGGATAGCAATCAGCCCCAGCATTTT,CASSFTGDSNQPQHF,TRBD1,TRBJ1-5,NA,TRBV28
TGTGCCAGCAGTGAAAGTAACTATGGCTACACCTTC,CASSESNYGYTF,NA,TRBJ1-2,NA,TRBV25-1
TGTGCCAGCAGTTACGTCATCGGGGGGGCTGAAGCTTTCTTT,CASSYVIGGAEAFF,NA,TRBJ1-1,NA,TRBV6-5
TGTGCCAGCAGTGACCCCGGACAGATTAATTCACCCCTCCACTTT,CASSDPGQINSPLHF,NA,TRBJ1-6,NA,TRBV25-1
TGTGCCTGGAGTACGGGGTTGTGGAATTCACCCCTCCACTTT,CAWSTGLWNSPLHF,NA,TRBJ1-6,NA,TRBV30
TGTGCCAGTAGTATGGGACAGGCCTACAATGAGCAGTTCTTC,CASSMGQAYNEQFF,TRBD1,TRBJ2-1,NA,TRBV19
TGCGCCAGCAGCTCCTCAGACAGGGAGGGGAATGAGCAGTTCTTC,CASSSSDREGNEQFF,NA,TRBJ2-1,few,TRBV5-1
TGTGCCAGCAGTGAATGGGGTAGTCAGGGGATCGCTGAAGCTTTCTTT,CASSEWGSQGIAEAFF,NA,TRBJ1-1,NA,TRBV25-1
TGTGCCAGCAGCGCGGGGAACTATGGCTACACCTTC,CASSAGNYGYTF,NA,TRBJ1-2,NA,TRBV5-6
TGTGCCAGTAGTTCGGGGACAGGGGACCCTGGTAATCAGCCCCAGCATTTT,CASSSGTGDPGNQPQHF,TRBD1,TRBJ1-5,NA,TRBV19
TGTGCCGGCAGCCGAGGGCCGATGATTTCACCCCTCCACTTT,CAGSRGPMISPLHF,NA,TRBJ1-6,NA,TRBV6-6
TGTGCCAGTTCGGTGGGGGTGACTAACTATGGCTACACCTTC,CASSVGVTNYGYTF,NA,TRBJ1-2,NA,TRBV7-6
TGTGCCAGTACCCGGGACTCTGGAAACACCATATATTTT,CASTRDSGNTIYF,NA,TRBJ1-3,NA,TRBV19
TGTGCCAGCAGCCTTTCGTCGGCCCAAGAGACCCAGTACTTC,CASSLSSAQETQYF,NA,TRBJ2-5,once,TRBV28
TGTGCCAGCAGCCGAAGCGGGGGGGCTTGGAATGAGCAGTTCTTC,CASSRSGGAWNEQFF,TRBD2,TRBJ2-1,NA,TRBV11-3
TGTGCCTGGAGTCCCCCCTATACCCCAGCTAACTATGGCTGCACCTTC,CAWSPPYTPANYGCTF,NA,TRBJ1-2,NA,TRBV30
TGTGCCAGCAGCCAAGACCTCGCAGGGTCGACCTACGAGCAGTACTTC,CASSQDLAGSTYEQYF,NA,TRBJ2-7,NA,TRBV4-2
TGCGCCAGCAGCCCCCCGGGACAGGGCCTCACCGGGGAGCTGTTTTTT,CASSPPGQGLTGELFF,TRBD1,TRBJ2-2,many,TRBV5-1
TGTGCCAGCAGGAGTTATAATTCACCCCTCCACTTT,CASRSYNSPLHF,NA,TRBJ1-6,few,TRBV28
TGTGCCAGCAGTGAATGGGGGGTAGCCACTGAAGCTTTCTTT,CASSEWGVATEAFF,NA,TRBJ1-1,NA,TRBV25-1
TGTGCCAGCAGTGGGTGGCAGGGGGGAGAGACCCAGTACTTC,CASSGWQGGETQYF,NA,TRBJ2-5,few,TRBV2
TGCGCCAGCAGCTTGGAGGGGGGATACACCGGGGAGCTGTTTTTT,CASSLEGGYTGELFF,NA,TRBJ2-2,NA,TRBV5-1
TGCGCCAGCAGCCAAGGGTTGAACAATCAGCCCCAGCATTTT,CASSQGLNNQPQHF,NA,TRBJ1-5,NA,TRBV4-1
TGTGCCAGCAGCTTGGGGCAAGTAGCGGGAGGGGCTCAAGAGACCCAGTACTTC,CASSLGQVAGGAQETQYF,TRBD2,TRBJ2-5,NA,TRBV5-4
TGCGCCAGCAGCCAATTTATAATTAGCACAGATACGCAGTATTTT,CASSQFIISTDTQYF,NA,TRBJ2-3,NA,TRBV4-3